Here is one T cell receptor (beta chain) with its context. This record comes from a study of shared clonotypes between healthy human individuals. Study as a whole: Per-donor plates numbered three CD4 naive, three CD4 memory, two CD8 naive and one CD8 memory.

Sequencing was performed with immunoSEQ multiplex PCR; in TCRdb, only in-frame clones are kept and a portion is missing. In the table there are fewer than 3 million clones, 85% to 95% of which are singletons. This CDR3 contains 16 residues. In germline, CDR1 is LGHNA, CDR2 YSLEER. Trimming removed 0 bases from V and 6 bases from J, with 18 bases in between. The sequence was collected from a man between 18 and 29 years old in good health. Some clones in this sample may be carry-over from other donors' samples. Specimen: naive CD4+ T cells from PBMCs. Subset defined: CD45RA+ positively selected. The rearrangement joins TRBV4-3 to TRBJ2-7; D gene ambiguous. The CDR3 region is CASSQEIQARSAEQYF. CDR3 coding DNA: TGCGCCAGCAGCCAAGAGATTCAGGCTAGGTCGGCCGAGCAGTACTTC.